Shown below are 3 T cell receptor beta chains from a single sample sequenced in a study of cytomegalovirus exposure and HLA in healthy donors. Primers included in the PCR were 60 Vbeta and 13 Jbeta primers. Libraries were prepared by immunoSEQ multiplex PCR; TCRdb keeps only in-frame clonotypes and omits some of them. The specimen's table records some 120,000 clones. Source material: PBMCs. All receptors derive from a man aged 35 to 55 in good health and CMV-seropositive.

The chain employs TRBV6-5 and TRBJ2-7; 8 nucleotides align to TRBD2. J was trimmed by 5 bases and V by 2 bases; bases with no gene match: 5. The germline CDR1 and CDR2 sequences are MNHEY and SVGAGI. The CDR3 totals 14 residues. In nucleotides, the CDR3 is TGTGCCAGCAGTTACGCGGGAGGTTCCCACGAGCAGTACTTC. It specifies CASSYAGGSHEQYF.

The rearrangement uses TRBV28 and TRBJ1-4; the D gene is possibly TRBD1 (5 bases). The CDR3 totals 14 residues. V was clipped by 1 base and J by 7 bases, with 10 bases between them. Germline V CDR1 and CDR2: MDHEN, SYDVKM. The CDR3 reads CASSLFLGGEKLFF. The DNA for the CDR3 is TGTGCCAGCAGTTTATTTCTGGGGGGTGAAAAACTGTTTTTT.

This chain connects TRBV7-9 to TRBJ1-5; 7 bases align to TRBD1. The germline V gene has CDR1 SEHNR and CDR2 FQNEAQ (reference sequence). V shed 5 bases and J 7 bases; nucleotides not matched to a gene: 2. The CDR3 runs to 12 residues. The CDR3 is CASSPTGQPQHF. The CDR3 region has the DNA TGTGCCAGCAGCCCGACAGGGCAGCCCCAGCATTTT.